The clone carrying this T cell receptor (beta chain) was seen ten or more times. Antigen unknown. Amplification targeted the TCR beta CDR3 regions, with RNA transcripts as the source material. First-round RT-PCR relied on HTBI primers, and a second-round multiplex PCR came next. TCRdb fed the multiplex PCR reads into MiXCR, producing one record per CDR3 protein. The data contain under 400,000 distinct CDR3 sequences, 15% to 20% of them singletons. This CDR3 contains 13 residues. With 7 bases removed from V and 0 bases from J, the gap between germline ends came to 9 bases. In germline, CDR1 is SGHTA, CDR2 FQGTGA. This specimen belongs to a study of Graves' ophthalmopathy and Graves' hyperthyroidism. Notes on the study in general: Sensitivity of 65% to 71% and specificity of 72% to 85% were achieved by the model that predicted ophthalmopathy progression.

The receptor's source is an adult man with Graves' ophthalmopathy. The sample consisted of peripheral blood. The chain recombines TRBV7-3 with TRBJ1-2; D not resolved. The CDR3 loop is CASILGSNYGYTF. CDR3 nucleotide sequence: TGTGCCAGCATCCTAGGGTCTAACTATGGCTACACCTTC.